This TCR beta chain is drawn from a study of T cell responses to AZD1222 COVID-19 vaccine. Comment on this clone: What it binds is not known.

This table comes from immunoSEQ multiplex PCR, and its TCRdb copy is limited to in-frame clones, with some not included. The sample holds some 200,000 clones; roughly 92% are singletons and the top ten take around 3.6%. J lost 1 base, V lost 2 bases, and 7 bases had no gene match. CDR1 and CDR2 from the germline V gene are SGHRS and YFSETQ. The CDR3 covers 16 residues. Study-wide findings and caveats: Clonal diversity was possibly underestimated, and the donors were mostly white British, with more females. Mapped onto spike, vaccine-associated CD4 TCRs spanned it and were dominant at 160-218 and 743-854.

The source of this sequence is an adult who received the AZD1222 COVID-19 vaccine. The genes are TRBV5-1 and TRBJ2-5; 8 nucleotides agree with TRBD1. Sample: peripheral blood, taken 28 days after the second AZD1222 dose. In DNA, the CDR3 is TGCGCCAGCAGCTTTGGGACAGGCGTATCCCAAGAGACCCAGTACTTC. Its protein is CASSFGTGVSQETQYF.